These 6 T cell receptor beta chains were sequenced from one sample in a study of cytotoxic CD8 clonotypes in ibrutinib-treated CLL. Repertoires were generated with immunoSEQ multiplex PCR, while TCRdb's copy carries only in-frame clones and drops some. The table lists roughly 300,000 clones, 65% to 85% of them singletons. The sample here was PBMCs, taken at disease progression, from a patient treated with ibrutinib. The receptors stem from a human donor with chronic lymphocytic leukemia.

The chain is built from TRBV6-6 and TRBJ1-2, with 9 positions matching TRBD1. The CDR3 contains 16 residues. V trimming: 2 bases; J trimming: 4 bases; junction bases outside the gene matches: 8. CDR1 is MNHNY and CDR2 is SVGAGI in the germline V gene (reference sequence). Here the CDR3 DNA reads TGTGCCAGCAGTTACCAGGACAGGGGTTCAGGCTATGGCTACACCTTC. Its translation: CASSYQDRGSGYGYTF.

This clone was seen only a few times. This CDR3 reads CASSYSRQPVTGELFF. CDR3 coding DNA: TGTGCCAGCAGTTACTCGAGACAGCCCGTCACCGGGGAGCTGTTTTTT. The J gene is TRBJ2-2, the V gene TRBV6-5; perhaps TRBD1 as D (5 bases). V gave up 0 bases and J gave up 4 bases, with 12 bases separating them. The germline CDR1 and CDR2 sequences are MNHEY and SVGAGI. This CDR3 has 16 amino acids.

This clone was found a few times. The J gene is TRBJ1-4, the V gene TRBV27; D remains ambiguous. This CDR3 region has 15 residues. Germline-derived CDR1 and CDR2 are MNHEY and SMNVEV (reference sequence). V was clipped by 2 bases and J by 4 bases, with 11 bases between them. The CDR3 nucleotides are TGTGCCAGCAGTTTAAGGCGCCCCGTTAATGAAAAACTGTTTTTT. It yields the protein CASSLRRPVNEKLFF. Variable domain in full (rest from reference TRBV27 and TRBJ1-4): EAQVTQNPRYLITVTGKKLTVTCSQNMNHEYMSWYRQDPGLGLRQIYYSMNVEVTDKGDVPEGYKVSRKEKRNFPLILESPSPNQTSLYFCASSLRRPVNEKLFFGSGTQLSVL.

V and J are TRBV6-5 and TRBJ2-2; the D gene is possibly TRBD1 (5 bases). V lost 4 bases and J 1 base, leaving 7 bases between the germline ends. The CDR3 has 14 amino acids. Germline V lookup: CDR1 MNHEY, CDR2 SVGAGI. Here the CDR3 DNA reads TGTGCCAGCAGTTGGCAGGGGAACACCGGGGAGCTGTTTTTT. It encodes CASSWQGNTGELFF.

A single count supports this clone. The CDR3 bases are TGTGCCAGCAGCCAACTACCGGGACTAGGGGACGAGCAGTACTTC. Residues: CASSQLPGLGDEQYF. The chain joins TRBV6-5 to TRBJ2-7; 8 bases line up with TRBD2. Germline CDR1 and CDR2: MNHEY and SVGAGI. There are 15 residues in the CDR3. Germline trimming cut 6 bases from V and 5 bases from J; bases unmatched to any gene: 12.

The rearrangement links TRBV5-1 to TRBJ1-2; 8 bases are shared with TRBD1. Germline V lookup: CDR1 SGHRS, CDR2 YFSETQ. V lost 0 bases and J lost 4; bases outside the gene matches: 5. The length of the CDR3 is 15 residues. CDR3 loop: CASSLDSGGFYGYTF. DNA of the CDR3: TGCGCCAGCAGCTTGGATTCAGGGGGCTTCTATGGCTACACCTTC.